This T cell receptor (beta chain) is drawn from a study of blood T cells in healthy people across ages. Study conclusions and caveats: As naive T cell percentage varied, TCR beta diversity correlated strongly with it. When set beside aged donors, long-lived donors presented more naive CD4+ cells and higher diversity. Estimates of total diversity, which came from one million sequenced T cells, were considered to be underestimates.

Extracted total RNA amounted to at least 6 micrograms for each sample. Primed by a sample-barcoded 5' primer and a J-beta primer mix, a second PCR proceeded for 7 to 11 cycles. TCRdb independently ran MiXCR on the 5' RACE reads; one entry per CDR3 protein. The profile covers roughly 1.7 million distinct CDR3 sequences, with 30% to 35% appearing a single time and roughly 12% taken by the ten largest. In regard to this clonotype: The antigen is undetermined.

CDR3 length: 15 amino acids. From germline, CDR1 is SGHTA and CDR2 FQGNSA. The V end was cut by 0 bases, the J end by 4 bases, with 13 bases between. Sequencing was carried out using blood. This chain links TRBV7-2 with TRBJ2-7, with D possibly TRBD1 on 5 matching bases. This clonotype was sampled from a woman between 25 and 40 years old in good health. This CDR3 reads CASSLAGRGGYEQYF. The CDR3 coding sequence is TGTGCCAGCAGCTTAGCTGGAAGGGGTGGGTACGAGCAGTACTTC. Using reference TRBV7-2 and TRBJ2-7 for the parts outside the CDR3, the full variable domain is GAGVSQSPSNKVTEKGKDVELRCDPISGHTALYWYRQSLGQGLEFLIYFQGNSAPDKSGLPSDRFSAERTGGSVSTLTIQRTQQEDSAVYLCASSLAGRGGYEQYFGPGTRLTVT.